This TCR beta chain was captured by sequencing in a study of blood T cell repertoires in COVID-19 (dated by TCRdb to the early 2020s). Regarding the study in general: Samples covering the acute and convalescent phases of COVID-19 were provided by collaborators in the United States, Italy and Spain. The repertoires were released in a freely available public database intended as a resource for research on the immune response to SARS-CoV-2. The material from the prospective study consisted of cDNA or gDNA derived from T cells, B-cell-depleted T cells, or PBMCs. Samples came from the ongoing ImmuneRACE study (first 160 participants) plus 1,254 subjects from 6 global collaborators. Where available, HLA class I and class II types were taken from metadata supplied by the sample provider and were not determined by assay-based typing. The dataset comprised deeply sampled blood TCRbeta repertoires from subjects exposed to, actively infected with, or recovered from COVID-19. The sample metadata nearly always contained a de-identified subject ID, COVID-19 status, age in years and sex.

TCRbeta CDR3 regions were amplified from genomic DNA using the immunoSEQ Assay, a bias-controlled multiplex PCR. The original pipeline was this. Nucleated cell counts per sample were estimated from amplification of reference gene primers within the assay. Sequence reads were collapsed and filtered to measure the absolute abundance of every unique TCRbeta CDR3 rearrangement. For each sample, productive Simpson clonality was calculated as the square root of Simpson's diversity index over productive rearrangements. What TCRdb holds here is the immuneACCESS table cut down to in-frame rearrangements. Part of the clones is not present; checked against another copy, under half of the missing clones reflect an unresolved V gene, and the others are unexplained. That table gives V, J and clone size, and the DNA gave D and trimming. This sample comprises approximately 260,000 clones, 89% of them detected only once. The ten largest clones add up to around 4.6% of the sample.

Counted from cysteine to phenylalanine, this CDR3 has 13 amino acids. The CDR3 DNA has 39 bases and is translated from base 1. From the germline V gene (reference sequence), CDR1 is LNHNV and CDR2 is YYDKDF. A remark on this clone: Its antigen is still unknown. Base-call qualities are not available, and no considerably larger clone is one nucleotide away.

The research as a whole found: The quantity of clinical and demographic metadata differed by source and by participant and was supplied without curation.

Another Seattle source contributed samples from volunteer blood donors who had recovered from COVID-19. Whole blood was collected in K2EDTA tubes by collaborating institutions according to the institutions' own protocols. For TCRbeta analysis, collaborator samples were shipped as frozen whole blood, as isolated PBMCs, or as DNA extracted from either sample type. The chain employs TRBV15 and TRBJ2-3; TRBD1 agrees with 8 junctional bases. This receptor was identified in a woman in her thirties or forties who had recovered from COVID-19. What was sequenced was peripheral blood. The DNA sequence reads TGTGCAACTTCGAGACAGGGGCAAGATACGCAGTATTTT. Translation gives CATSRQGQDTQYF.